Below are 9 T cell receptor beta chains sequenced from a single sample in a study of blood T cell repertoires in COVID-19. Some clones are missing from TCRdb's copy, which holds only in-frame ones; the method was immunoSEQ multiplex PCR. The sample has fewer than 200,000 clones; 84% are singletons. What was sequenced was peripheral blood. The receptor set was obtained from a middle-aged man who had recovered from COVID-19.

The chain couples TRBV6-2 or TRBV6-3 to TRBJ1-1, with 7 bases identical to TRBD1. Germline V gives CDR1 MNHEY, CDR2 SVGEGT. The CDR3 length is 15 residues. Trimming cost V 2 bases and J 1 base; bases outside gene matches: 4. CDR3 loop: CASSYSRGTNTEAFF. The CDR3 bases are TGTGCCAGCAGTTACAGCAGGGGGACGAACACTGAAGCTTTCTTT.

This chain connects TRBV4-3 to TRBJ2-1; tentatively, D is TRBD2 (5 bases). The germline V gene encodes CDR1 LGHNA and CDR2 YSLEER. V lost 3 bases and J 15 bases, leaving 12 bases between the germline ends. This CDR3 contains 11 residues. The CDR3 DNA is TGCGCCAGCAGCCAGGGAGATGTATCGTTCTTC. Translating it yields CASSQGDVSFF.

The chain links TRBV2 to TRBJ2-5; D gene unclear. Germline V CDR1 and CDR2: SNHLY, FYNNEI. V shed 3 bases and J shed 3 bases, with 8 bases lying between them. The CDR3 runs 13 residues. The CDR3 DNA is TGTGCCAGCAGTGATCTTGAGGAAGAGACCCAGTACTTC. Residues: CASSDLEEETQYF.

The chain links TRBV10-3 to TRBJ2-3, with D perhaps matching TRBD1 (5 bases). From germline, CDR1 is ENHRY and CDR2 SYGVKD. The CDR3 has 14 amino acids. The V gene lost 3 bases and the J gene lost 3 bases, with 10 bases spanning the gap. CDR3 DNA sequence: TGTGCCATCAGTGACAGGGAAGGGACAGATACGCAGTATTTT. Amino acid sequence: CAISDREGTDTQYF.

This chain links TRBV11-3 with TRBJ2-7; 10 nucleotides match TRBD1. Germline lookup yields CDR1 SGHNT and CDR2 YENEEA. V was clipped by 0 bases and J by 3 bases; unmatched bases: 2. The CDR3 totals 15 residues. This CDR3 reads CASSLDGTGVYEQYF. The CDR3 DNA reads TGTGCCAGCAGCTTAGACGGGACAGGGGTCTACGAGCAGTACTTC.

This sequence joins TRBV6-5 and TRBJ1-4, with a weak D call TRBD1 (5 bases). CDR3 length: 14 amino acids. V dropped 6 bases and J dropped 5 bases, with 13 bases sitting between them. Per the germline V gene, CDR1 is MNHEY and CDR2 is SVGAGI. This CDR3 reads CASRQGRKNEKLFF. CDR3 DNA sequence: TGTGCCAGCAGGCAGGGCAGGAAAAATGAAAAACTGTTTTTT.

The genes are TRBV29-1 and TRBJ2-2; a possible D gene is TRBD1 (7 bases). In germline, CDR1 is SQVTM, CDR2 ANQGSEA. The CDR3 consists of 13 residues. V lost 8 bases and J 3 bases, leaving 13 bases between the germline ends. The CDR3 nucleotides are TGCAGCCACATCAGGGGGGACACCGGGGAGCTGTTTTTT. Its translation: CSHIRGDTGELFF.

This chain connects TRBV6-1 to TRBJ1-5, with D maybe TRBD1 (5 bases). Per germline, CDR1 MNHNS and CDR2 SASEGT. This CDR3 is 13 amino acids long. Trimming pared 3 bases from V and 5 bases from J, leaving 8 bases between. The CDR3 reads CASSDDSYQPQHF. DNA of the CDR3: TGTGCCAGCAGTGACGACAGTTATCAGCCCCAGCATTTT.

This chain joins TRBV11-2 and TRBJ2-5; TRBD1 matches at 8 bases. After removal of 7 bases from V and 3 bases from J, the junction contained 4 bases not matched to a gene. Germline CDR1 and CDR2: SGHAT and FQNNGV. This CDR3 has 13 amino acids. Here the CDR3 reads CASTETGEETQYF. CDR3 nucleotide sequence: TGTGCCAGCACAGAGACAGGGGAAGAGACCCAGTACTTC.